This T cell receptor beta chain came from a study of blood T cell repertoires in COVID-19. On the study more broadly: Spain, Italy and the United States supplied samples that represented acute and convalescent COVID-19. Sources were T cells, B-cell-depleted T cells, or PBMCs; the material itself was cDNA or gDNA.

The CDR3 runs to 11 residues. V lost 5 bases and J lost 8, with 10 bases in between. The germline V gene has CDR1 DFQATT and CDR2 SNEGSKA (reference sequence). Authors' processing steps: From reference gene primer amplification, estimates of nucleated cell counts were derived. Profiling relied on immunoSEQ multiplex PCR, and the TCRdb table lists in-frame clones only, not all of them. V and J calls and clone size are those listed in that table; D and trimming were worked out from the DNA. The sample yields about 150,000 clones, over 80% seen once. The V and J genes are TRBV20-1 and TRBJ2-4, with a weak D call TRBD1 (6 bases). This clonotype was sampled from an elderly man with acute or convalescent COVID-19. The specimen was peripheral blood. DNA of the CDR3: TGCAGTGCTTATACAGGGCACATTCAGTACTTC. Translating gives CSAYTGHIQYF.